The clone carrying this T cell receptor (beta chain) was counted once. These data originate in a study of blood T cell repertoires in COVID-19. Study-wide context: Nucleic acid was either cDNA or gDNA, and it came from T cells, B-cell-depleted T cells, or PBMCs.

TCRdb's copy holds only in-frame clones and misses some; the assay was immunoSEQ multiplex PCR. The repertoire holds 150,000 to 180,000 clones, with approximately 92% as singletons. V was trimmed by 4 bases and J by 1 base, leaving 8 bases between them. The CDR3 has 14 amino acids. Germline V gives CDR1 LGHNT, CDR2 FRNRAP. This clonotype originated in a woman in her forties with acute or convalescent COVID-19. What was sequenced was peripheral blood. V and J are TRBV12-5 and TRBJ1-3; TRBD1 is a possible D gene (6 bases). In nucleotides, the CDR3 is TGTGCTAGTGGTTCGGGGACATCTGGAAACACCATATATTTT. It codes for CASGSGTSGNTIYF.